One sample yielded the 14 T cell receptor beta chains listed below, sequenced in a study of blood T cell repertoires in COVID-19. The table came from immunoSEQ multiplex PCR; TCRdb's copy has only in-frame clones and leaves some out. The data contain a few hundred thousand clones, around 80% of them seen just once; the ten biggest clones take up roughly 3.2%. Sequencing input: peripheral blood. These receptors were obtained from a woman between 18 and 29 years old with acute or convalescent COVID-19.

The chain recombines TRBV6-2 or TRBV6-3 with TRBJ2-1; 9 nucleotides agree with TRBD1. The junction had 9 bases not matched to a gene; V was cut back by 5 bases and J by 7 bases. CDR1 MNHEY and CDR2 SVGEGT come from the germline V gene. This CDR3 has 15 amino acids. The DNA of the CDR3 is TGTGCCAGCAGTCCGGGACAGGGAGGGTTGAATGAGCAGTTCTTC. This translates into CASSPGQGGLNEQFF.

J is TRBJ1-4 and V is TRBV28; 9 nucleotides match TRBD1. Germline CDR1 and CDR2: MDHEN and SYDVKM. The V segment lost 6 bases and the J segment 3 bases; nucleotides outside the gene matches: 2. The CDR3 is 14 residues long. The CDR3 is CASRTGGPNEKLFF. In DNA, the CDR3 is TGTGCCAGCAGGACAGGGGGACCTAATGAAAAACTGTTTTTT.

J is TRBJ1-3 and V is TRBV5-4, with D unresolved. The V gene's germline CDR1 is SGHNT and CDR2 YYREEE (reference sequence). There are 17 residues in the CDR3. With 0 bases removed from V and 2 bases from J, the gap between germline ends came to 15 bases. CDR3 protein: CASSLDGGLNTGNTIYF. The CDR3 DNA sequence: TGTGCCAGCAGCTTGGACGGAGGGCTGAATACTGGAAACACCATATATTTT.

The chain carries TRBV7-6 and TRBJ2-7, with D unclear. Trimming cost V 5 bases and J 1 base, with 15 bases left between them. The germline gives CDR1 SGHVS, CDR2 FNYEAQ. The CDR3 covers 15 residues. The CDR3 spells CASSPRSLTSYEQYF. Written as DNA, the CDR3 is TGTGCCAGCAGCCCCAGGTCGCTTACATCCTACGAGCAGTACTTC.

The gene calls are TRBV6-5 and TRBJ2-5, with TRBD2 identical over 9 bases. CDR1 MNHEY and CDR2 SVGAGI come from the germline V gene. This CDR3 contains 15 residues. J lost 5 bases, V lost 0 bases, and 4 bases had no gene match. The CDR3 spells CASSYSASGIETQYF. As DNA, the CDR3 is TGTGCCAGCAGTTACTCGGCTAGCGGGATTGAGACCCAGTACTTC.

The chain joins TRBV9 to TRBJ2-2, with D possibly TRBD1 on 5 matching bases. Trimming cost V 0 bases and J 2 bases, with 11 bases left between them. This CDR3 contains 16 residues. Germline loops: CDR1 SGDLS, CDR2 YYNGEE. Written as DNA, the CDR3 is TGTGCCAGCAGCGTAGCCCCGACAGCCAACACCGGGGAGCTGTTTTTT. Translating gives CASSVAPTANTGELFF.

This clone has only a few counts. One end of the junction fails to match germline, which may point to a read error. The chain joins TRBV7-7 to TRBJ2-1, with TRBD2 as a possible D gene (6 bases). The CDR3 covers 15 residues. Per germline, CDR1 SSHAT and CDR2 FNYEAQ (reference sequence). CDR3 nucleotide sequence: TGTGCTAGCAGCTTTGGGTCGGGAGCCTACAATGAGCAGTTCTTC. Encoded protein: CASSFGSGAYNEQFF.

J is TRBJ2-7 and V is TRBV28; 14 nucleotides agree with TRBD2. This CDR3 has 17 residues. Germline V gene sequence: CDR1 MDHEN, CDR2 SYDVKM. Trimming at V came to 5 bases and at J to 0 bases, leaving 6 bases not matched to a gene. Written as DNA, the CDR3 is TGTGCCAGCAGTCACGGACTAGCGGGGGGAGGCTCCTACGAGCAGTACTTC. Protein sequence: CASSHGLAGGGSYEQYF.

This chain connects TRBV19 to TRBJ2-1; 9 bases match TRBD2. The CDR3 runs 17 residues. Germline-derived CDR1 and CDR2 are LNHDA and SQIVND (reference sequence). Trimming removed 1 base from V and 2 bases from J; junction bases left unmatched: 6. The CDR3 reads CASSIVRTSEAYNEQFF. For the CDR3, the DNA is TGTGCCAGTAGTATAGTCAGGACTAGCGAAGCCTACAATGAGCAGTTCTTC.

This clone occurred a few times. The V call is TRBV5-5, the J call TRBJ2-2, with TRBD1 matching over 8 bases. Unmatched junction bases numbered 1, after V lost 0 bases and J lost 6 bases. The CDR3 is 14 amino acids. CDR1 SGHKS and CDR2 YYEKEE come from the germline V gene (reference sequence). The CDR3 bases are TGTGCCAGCAGCTTGGAGGACAGGGCCGGGGAGCTGTTTTTT. Encoded protein: CASSLEDRAGELFF.

V is TRBV30 and J is TRBJ1-5; D might be TRBD1 (5 bases). Germline values: CDR1 GTSNPN, CDR2 SVGIG (reference sequence). V lost 4 bases to trimming and J lost 3 bases, with 13 bases between them. This CDR3 has 14 amino acids. The CDR3: CAWTSGIPNQPQHF. The CDR3 DNA reads TGTGCCTGGACCTCAGGGATCCCCAATCAGCCCCAGCATTTT.

This clone has only one observation. This chain links TRBV7-2 with TRBJ1-5; the match to TRBD1 covers 11 bases. The V segment lost 1 base and the J segment 3 bases; nucleotides outside the gene matches: 5. CDR3 length equals 17 residues. The germline V gene has CDR1 SGHTA and CDR2 FQGNSA. In nucleotides, the CDR3 is TGTGCCAGCAGCTTAGTCCCGGGACAGGGGGACAATCAGCCCCAGCATTTT. It yields the protein CASSLVPGQGDNQPQHF.

The genes are TRBV5-1 and TRBJ1-6; no definite D call. The germline V gene has CDR1 SGHRS and CDR2 YFSETQ. Deletions cut 0 bases from V and 7 bases from J, with 5 bases between. CDR3 length: 13 residues. The CDR3 sequence: CASSLEQNSPLHF. Written as DNA, the CDR3 is TGCGCCAGCAGCTTGGAACAAAATTCACCCCTCCACTTT.

V is TRBV4-2 and J is TRBJ1-3; 7 nucleotides align to TRBD1. The CDR3 runs 15 residues. CDR1 and CDR2 from the germline V gene are LGHNA and YNFKEQ. With 4 bases clipped from V and 2 bases from J, the junction kept 5 bases outside the gene matches. The CDR3 spells CASSPSGQAGNTIYF. DNA of the CDR3: TGTGCCAGCAGCCCTTCAGGACAGGCTGGAAACACCATATATTTT.